This entry features one TCR beta chain sequence. This record belongs to a study of OX40 agonist ivuxolimab in advanced cancers. Study-level information: The mean age was roughly 60 years, ranging from 23 to 79, with approximately 85% of participants male. Eligibility admitted prior anti-PD-1, anti-PD-L1 or anti-CTLA-4 therapy; approximately 40% had some.

Generated by immunoSEQ multiplex PCR, the TCRdb table keeps only in-frame clones and is missing some. This sample has approximately 17,000 clones, with 70% to 85% found just once. Sampling of blood occurred at baseline, cycle 4 day 1, and cycle 7 day 1. The CDR3 consists of 15 residues. Germline V CDR1 and CDR2: SGDLS, YYNGEE. The V end lost 0 bases, the J end lost 5 bases, and 15 bases lay between the germline ends. The sequenced sample was CD4+ or CD8+ T cells sorted from blood, obtained in a trial of the OX40 agonist ivuxolimab. The sequence was obtained from an adult with an advanced solid tumor such as melanoma, head and neck, liver or kidney cancer. J is TRBJ2-7 and V is TRBV9; D call uncertain. CDR3 in amino acids: CASSVGAGGRNEQYF. The CDR3 DNA is TGTGCCAGCAGCGTAGGGGCAGGTGGAAGGAACGAGCAGTACTTC.